Reported below is one T cell receptor (beta chain). There is no known antigen for this receptor. No clone much larger than this one lies a single base away; base qualities are absent. The immunoSEQ assay at survey resolution was applied to genomic DNA for sequencing of TCRbeta rearrangements. As for the authors' bioinformatics: Any clonotype making up more than 5% of the repertoire was considered a putative leukemic clone, which gave 55 to 60 such clones in 25 or so patients. In the TCR sequencing data, the lowest productive clonotype frequency that could be detected was 2.59 x 10-5. Only productive TCRbeta rearrangements, meaning sequences that were complete and in-frame, were kept for the analyses. Sample clonality was computed as Simpson clonality in the immunoSEQ Analyzer version 3.0. Clones were categorized by frequency as very rare, small, medium, large (1-20%) or hyperexpanded (>20%). OLGA 1.2.3 estimated generation probabilities, VDJtools produced V-gene circos plots, VDJdb was queried for specificities, and GLIPH identified CDR3 motifs. TCRdb mirrors the immuneACCESS table, restricted to in-frame sequences. Some clones are absent from its copies; in checked studies, under half trace to an unresolved V gene, and the reason for the others is unknown. The V and J calls and the clone size are those of that table, but D and trimming were determined from the DNA. The sample contains 4,000 or so clones, roughly 71% of them found a single time. Clones ranked in the top ten supply about 74% of the sample.

This record comes from a study of STAT5B mutations in CD4+ large granular lymphocyte leukemia (dated by TCRdb to 2022 to 2024). About the full investigation: Where cryopreserved patient cells were available, CD8+ cells were depleted first, followed by selection with anti-CD4 microbeads. The TCRbeta repertoires of CD4+ T-cell large granular lymphocyte leukemia patients were compared with the TCRbeta repertoires of healthy blood donors. Flow cytometry on FACSCanto II or FACSVerse confirmed that purified fractions exceeded 95% purity among lymphocytes.

Results the study describes overall, beyond this receptor: Heterogeneous cell sources were used for patients, and only six or seven CD4-sorted patient samples were included in the clonality comparison with healthy controls. Data were not HLA-matched; higher clonality in CD4+ versus CD8+ T-LGLL could reflect the relatively small sample size. Main leukemic clonotypes were private to each patient, although roughly 23% appeared at low frequency in other patients' non-leukemic repertoires. Greater clonality appeared to be present in CD4-sorted patient repertoires than in healthy CD4+ repertoires, and the difference was retained after the putative leukemic clones were removed. Enrichment of TRBV06-family usage was observed among the top patient clones (8/27) relative to healthy controls (2/35).

Hematology units in Padova (Italy), Helsinki (Finland) and Shinshu (Japan) recruited the CD4+ T-LGLL patients. Depending on what sample material was available, patient samples were either unselected PBMC or bead-purified CD4+, CD4+CD8+, CD57+ or CD56+ fractions. Somatic STAT5B mutation profiles obtained by deep amplicon sequencing of the same DNA used for patient TCRbeta data were integrated with the patient TCRbeta data. All TCR-sequenced material derived from peripheral blood: patient blood samples and healthy donor buffy coats. Peripheral blood mononuclear cells were isolated by Ficoll-Hypaque gradient centrifugation. Genomic DNA was extracted with the Gentra Puregene Cell and Tissue kit and quantified on a Qubit 2.0 fluorometer. The CDR3 runs 16 amino acids, cysteine and phenylalanine included. Kept here is only the CDR3 DNA, which spans 48 bases and is read in frame from base 1. V is cut back by 6 bases and J by 0 bases, with 9 bases in the junction unmatched. Looking up the germline V gene yields CDR1 LGHNA and CDR2 YSLEER.

The TCR comes from a man aged 70-80 years with CD4+ T-cell large granular lymphocyte leukemia. The sequenced material came from PBMCs. The chain couples TRBV4-3 to TRBJ1-2, and TRBD1 matches 8 of the central bases. CDR3 region: CASSPGTGTTNYGYTF. The base sequence is TGCGCCAGCAGTCCCGGGACAGGCACTACTAACTATGGCTACACCTTC.